This TCR beta chain was identified during a study of blood T cell repertoires in COVID-19. The protocol was immunoSEQ multiplex PCR, while the TCRdb copy is restricted to in-frame clones and leaves out a portion. Of 60,000 to 75,000 clones in the sample, around 87% were seen once. Source material: peripheral blood. The receptor comes from a man over 45 with active COVID-19.

The CDR3 bases are TGTGCCAGCAGCCAGAGTGCAGATACGCAGTATTTT. It encodes CASSQSADTQYF. J is TRBJ2-3 and V is TRBV3-1 (or the pseudogene TRBV3-2); D remains ambiguous. This CDR3 is built from 12 residues. Trimming shortened V by 3 bases and J by 4 bases, and 5 bases separated the two germline ends. CDR1 is LGHDT, CDR2 YNNKEL, per germline (reference sequence).